This T cell receptor beta chain stems from a study of shared clonotypes between healthy human individuals. The assay used deep level. TCRdb keeps only in-frame clones here, not all; method: immunoSEQ multiplex PCR. The sample lists 1,500,000 or so clones, 98% occurring once. This receptor was obtained from a man aged 25-40 years in good health. Sequencing input: naive CD4+ T cells sorted from blood. Subset noted: CD45RA+ positively selected.

CDR3 bases: TGTGCCAGCTCACCCATGGACAGGGGTGGCACCGGGGAGCTGTTTTTT. This sequence encodes CASSPMDRGGTGELFF. The rearrangement links TRBV18 to TRBJ2-2; TRBD1 matches at 9 bases. Germline V lookup: CDR1 KGHSH, CDR2 LQKENI. This CDR3 comprises 16 residues. Losses at the gene ends were 3 bases for V and 4 bases for J; bases not matched to a gene: 6.